This TCR beta chain was sequenced in a study of T-cell memory formation after mild COVID-19. Findings of the study overall: CD4/CD8 balance characterized clones contracting day 15 to 85, and CD4+ skew characterized later expanders. Some responding clones appeared in pre-infection memory, suggesting cross-reactive memory joined. Contracting CD4+ clones sat mainly in CM and EM; CD8+ in EMRA.

Looked up from germline, CDR1 is MGHDK and CDR2 is SYGVNS. V lost 8 bases to trimming and J lost 6 bases; unmatched junction nucleotides: 7. The CDR3 runs to 13 residues. 5'RACE primed at constant segments yielded TCR alpha and TCR beta cDNA libraries bearing sample barcodes and UMIs. Using its own MiXCR run on the 5' RACE reads, TCRdb lists one record per CDR3 protein. The sample holds under 600,000 distinct CDR3 sequences, 20% to 25% seen once. This clonotype was seen more than once but under ten times. Its antigen remains unidentified. The receptor was isolated from an adult woman who had mild COVID-19 (a few samples of this study predate the infection). Cell type and time point are not known. Sample: PBMCs or a T cell subset sorted from them (not recorded which). The V and J genes are TRBV25-1 and TRBJ2-1, with 7 nucleotides matching TRBD1. This CDR3 is CASHATGTNEQFF. CDR3 sequence (DNA): TGTGCCAGCCATGCGACAGGGACCAATGAGCAGTTCTTC.